This T cell receptor beta chain was captured in a study of control samples from healthy donors and cancer patients. This CDR3 is 15 amino acids long. V lost 4 bases to trimming and J lost 5 bases, with 18 bases between them. In germline, CDR1 is SGHRS, CDR2 YFSETQ. Here immunoSEQ multiplex PCR was the method, and the copy in TCRdb shows in-frame clones only, minus some. The table has some 160,000 clones, 89% seen once. The sample comprised blood. This receptor was taken from a man younger than 40 in good health. This chain uses TRBV5-1 with TRBJ2-5, with D possibly matching TRBD2 (6 bases). The DNA of the CDR3 is TGCGCCAGCAGCCCCCGCGGGACCTGGGGGGAGACCCAGTACTTC. This codes for CASSPRGTWGETQYF. Full variable domain (outside the CDR3, taken from reference TRBV5-1 and TRBJ2-5): KAGVTQTPRYLIKTRGQQVTLSCSPISGHRSVSWYQQTPGQGLQFLFEYFSETQRNKGNFPGRFSGRQFSNSRSEMNVSTLELGDSALYLCASSPRGTWGETQYFGPGTRLLVL.